This passage covers 8 T cell receptor beta chains from one sample sequenced in a study of cytomegalovirus exposure and HLA in healthy donors. The PCR used 60 Vbeta and 13 Jbeta primers. Sequencing was performed with immunoSEQ multiplex PCR; in TCRdb, only in-frame clones are kept and a portion is missing. Of under 200,000 clones in the sample, more than 9.5% were seen once. Source material: PBMCs. These receptors were obtained from a man aged 45 to 65 in good health and CMV-seropositive.

In this sample, this clone turned up a few times. The J gene is TRBJ2-7, the V gene TRBV2; D might be TRBD1 (7 bases). Germline V CDR1 and CDR2: SNHLY, FYNNEI. The CDR3 loop spans 14 amino acids. Deletions cut 5 bases from V and 2 bases from J, with 13 bases between. The CDR3 region has the DNA TGTGCCAGCAGTTATCAGGGGGGCCCCTACGAGCAGTACTTC. Amino acids: CASSYQGGPYEQYF.

This clone was seen a few times. The chain carries TRBV5-4 and TRBJ1-3; 7 bases align to TRBD1. This CDR3 comprises 16 residues. V shed 4 bases, J shed 0 bases, and the junction held 7 bases outside the gene matches. CDR1 SGHNT and CDR2 YYREEE come from the germline V gene (reference sequence). The CDR3 nucleotides read TGTGCCAGCAGCGCCGGGACAGAAAGCTCTGGAAACACCATATATTTT. This translates into CASSAGTESSGNTIYF.

This rearrangement joins TRBV5-4 to TRBJ2-5, with 9 bases lining up with TRBD2. V shed 2 bases, J shed 3 bases, and the junction held 5 bases outside the gene matches. The CDR3 spans 15 residues. From germline, CDR1 is SGHNT and CDR2 YYREEE (reference sequence). The CDR3 coding sequence is TGTGCCAGCAGCTTCGTCCTAGCGGGGAAAGAGACCCAGTACTTC. Amino acids: CASSFVLAGKETQYF. Supplemented by reference TRBV5-4 and TRBJ2-5, the full variable domain reads ETGVTQSPTHLIKTRGQQVTLRCSSQSGHNTVSWYQQALGQGPQFIFQYYREEENGRGNFPPRFSGLQFPNYSSELNVNALELDDSALYLCASSFVLAGKETQYFGPGTRLLVL.

This clone was counted a few times. The V and J genes are TRBV10-3 and TRBJ1-5, with 8 bases identical to TRBD1. Germline assignment: CDR1 ENHRY and CDR2 SYGVKD. Losses at the gene ends were 3 bases for V and 5 bases for J; bases not matched to a gene: 6. This CDR3 is 15 amino acids long. The CDR3 is CAISDYRGRDQPQHF. CDR3 DNA sequence: TGTGCCATCAGTGACTACAGGGGGAGAGATCAGCCCCAGCATTTT.

The chain recombines TRBV5-4 with TRBJ2-7, with D possibly matching TRBD1 (7 bases). The CDR3 is 17 residues long. V lost 4 bases and J lost 3, with 23 bases in between. Germline V gene sequence: CDR1 SGHNT, CDR2 YYREEE (reference sequence). The CDR3 region has the DNA TGTGCCAGCAGCCAACCCGGGACTGGGACAGCCGTCTACGAGCAGTACTTC. Protein sequence: CASSQPGTGTAVYEQYF.

The CDR3 nucleotides are TGTGCCAGCAGTACTAGCGGGTTGAGCTCCTACGAGCAGTACTTC. This translates into CASSTSGLSSYEQYF. The chain is built from TRBV28 and TRBJ2-7, with 9 bases aligning to TRBD2. The germline CDR1 and CDR2 sequences are MDHEN and SYDVKM. V trimming: 5 bases; J trimming: 0 bases; junction bases outside the gene matches: 5. This CDR3 has 15 residues.

This chain uses TRBV5-1 with TRBJ1-5; 7 bases are shared with TRBD1. Germline lookup yields CDR1 SGHRS and CDR2 YFSETQ. After removal of 0 bases from V and 3 bases from J, the junction contained 3 bases not matched to a gene. The CDR3 extends over 15 amino acids. DNA for the CDR3: TGCGCCAGCAGCTTGGTAGGGGGCCCCAATCAGCCCCAGCATTTT. Translated: CASSLVGGPNQPQHF.

This chain joins TRBV6-5 and TRBJ1-3, with 9 nucleotides matching TRBD1. Germline CDR1 MNHEY, CDR2 SVGAGI. J lost 2 bases, V lost 6 bases, and 5 bases had no gene match. The CDR3 has 15 amino acids. CDR3 DNA sequence: TGTGCCAGCAGAGTGACAGGGGGGACTGGAAACACCATATATTTT. The encoded protein is CASRVTGGTGNTIYF.